This T cell receptor (beta chain) was captured by sequencing in a study of Tregs in tolerant kidney transplant recipients. Study-level points and caveats: The most relevant donor-specific Treg TCRbeta repertoire apparently came from expansion with activated donor B cells.

This clone was found once. The antigen remains undetermined. TCRdb keeps only in-frame clones here, not all; method: immunoSEQ multiplex PCR. The sample has fewer than 80,000 clones; around 98% are singletons. Germline-derived CDR1 and CDR2 are LNHDA and SQIVND (reference sequence). V was pared by 5 bases and J by 4 bases, with 6 bases of the junction left unmatched. The CDR3 loop spans 15 amino acids. Sequences were derived from Tregs from blood, sampled before the transplant. The receptor was derived from a human donor who received a combined kidney and bone marrow transplant. The chain recombines TRBV19 with TRBJ2-7; 12 nucleotides line up with TRBD2. CDR3 nucleotide sequence: TGTGCCAGTAGTCTGACTAGCGGGAGAATATACGAGCAGTACTTC. This gives the protein CASSLTSGRIYEQYF.